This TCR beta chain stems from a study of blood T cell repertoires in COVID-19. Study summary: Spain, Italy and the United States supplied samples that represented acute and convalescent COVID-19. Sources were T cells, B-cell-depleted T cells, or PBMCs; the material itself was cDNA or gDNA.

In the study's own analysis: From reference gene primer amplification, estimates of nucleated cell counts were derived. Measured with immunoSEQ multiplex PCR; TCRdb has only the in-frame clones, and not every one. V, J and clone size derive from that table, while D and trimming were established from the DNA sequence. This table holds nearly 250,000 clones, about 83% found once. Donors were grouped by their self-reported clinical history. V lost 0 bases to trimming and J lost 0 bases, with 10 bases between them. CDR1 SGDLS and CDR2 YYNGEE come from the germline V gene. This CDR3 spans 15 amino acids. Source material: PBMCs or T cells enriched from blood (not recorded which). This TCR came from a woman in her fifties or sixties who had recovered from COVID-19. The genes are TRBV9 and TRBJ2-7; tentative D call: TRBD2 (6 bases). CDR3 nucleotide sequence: TGTGCCAGCAGCGTAGGACGCGGGATCTCCTACGAGCAGTACTTC. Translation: CASSVGRGISYEQYF.